The text below deals with one T cell receptor beta chain. Its antigen is unknown. The V gene's germline CDR1 is SEHNR and CDR2 FQNEAQ (reference sequence). The CDR3 is 15 amino acids. Trimming shortened V by 7 bases and J by 1 base, and 16 bases separated the two germline ends. These data originate in a study of Ad26.COV2.S vaccination and SARS-CoV-2 variants. Study background: Ad26.COV2.S, an intramuscular injection, was given once or twice 56 days apart.

General study results and limits: An underestimation of total T cell responses may have resulted from the TCR breadth and depth analyses.

Treatment meaning: some 20 received Ad26.COV2.S at low or high dose, single or two shots; several received placebo; per-sample allocation not given. Sample collection was performed on day 63 after the first vaccine or placebo injection. Using immunoSEQ multiplex PCR, the repertoire was profiled, and TCRdb retains in-frame clones only, with some absent. Here the sample spans hundreds of thousands of clones, approximately 86% being singletons. The TCR sequence derives from a person between 18 and 65 years old who received the Ad26.COV2.S COVID-19 vaccine or a placebo. The rearrangement links TRBV7-9 to TRBJ2-5, with D perhaps TRBD1 (5 bases). This specimen consisted of peripheral blood, obtained in a trial of Ad26.COV2.S vaccine versus placebo. In DNA, the CDR3 is TGTGCCAGCACCCTGACCCGACAGATCCAAGAGACCCAGTACTTC. This gives the protein CASTLTRQIQETQYF.